This T cell receptor beta chain was found in a study of control samples from healthy donors and cancer patients. Germline assignment: CDR1 LGHDT and CDR2 YNNKEL (reference sequence). This CDR3 comprises 12 residues. V lost 2 bases and J lost 12, with 8 bases in between. Generated by immunoSEQ multiplex PCR, the TCRdb table keeps only in-frame clones and is missing some. This sample carries about 96,000 clones, approximately 93% of them seen once, and the ten largest clones take about 7.3%. The receptor was isolated from a man between 18 and 35 years old in good health. The chain links TRBV3-1 (or the pseudogene TRBV3-2) to TRBJ1-6; D is ambiguous. Sequencing was carried out using blood. CDR3 in amino acids: CASSQSPGPLHF. The CDR3 DNA is TGTGCCAGCAGCCAATCCCCTGGACCCCTCCACTTT.